Shown below are 17 T cell receptor beta chains from a single sample sequenced in a study of shared clonotypes between healthy human individuals. Produced via immunoSEQ multiplex PCR; TCRdb's table is partial and in-frame only. The sample has about 1 million clones, roughly 80% seen once. Sequences were obtained from memory CD4+ T cells sorted from blood. As to subset: CD45RA-negative fraction. These receptors all stem from a young man in good health.

This clone has a single count. The rearrangement uses TRBV18 and TRBJ2-5; a possible D gene is TRBD2 (6 bases). Trimming left V 3 bases short and J 0 bases short, with 11 bases between. In germline, CDR1 is KGHSH, CDR2 LQKENI. The CDR3 is 15 amino acids. The CDR3 spells CASSPPEGYQETQYF. CDR3 DNA: TGTGCCAGCTCACCCCCGGAGGGGTACCAAGAGACCCAGTACTTC.

The gene calls are TRBV6-1 and TRBJ2-3; D remains unclear. The CDR3 is 14 residues long. Germline loops: CDR1 MNHNS, CDR2 SASEGT. The ends were cut back, 4 bases at V and 2 bases at J, with 10 bases in the middle. The DNA of the CDR3 is TGTGCCAGCAGTGTACCGGGTTCCACAGATACGCAGTATTTT. Translation gives CASSVPGSTDTQYF.

The chain uses TRBV2 and TRBJ2-1; D is ambiguous. The germline V and J ends were trimmed by 4 bases and 10 bases, with 14 bases remaining between them. The CDR3 is 13 residues long. Germline V gene sequence: CDR1 SNHLY, CDR2 FYNNEI. CDR3 nucleotides: TGTGCCAGCAGTGTTAATGAGGTCGCCGAGCAGTTCTTC. Translation: CASSVNEVAEQFF.

This clone was picked up a small number of times. The CDR3 protein is CAWSAPGRLQGEQFF. In DNA form, the CDR3 reads TGTGCCTGGAGTGCCCCGGGGAGACTACAGGGGGAGCAGTTCTTC. This chain connects TRBV30 to TRBJ2-1, with TRBD1 matching over 7 bases. The CDR3 spans 15 residues. J gave up 10 bases and V 1 base, and 13 bases lay outside the gene matches. Germline CDR1 and CDR2: GTSNPN and SVGIG (reference sequence). Full variable domain (missing parts from reference TRBV30 and TRBJ2-1): SQTIHQWPATLVQPVGSPLSLECTVEGTSNPNLYWYRQAAGRGLQLLFYSVGIGQISSEVPQNLSASRPQDRQFILSSKKLLLSDSGFYLCAWSAPGRLQGEQFFGPGTRLTVL.

V is TRBV9 and J is TRBJ1-2, with D possibly TRBD1 on 5 matching bases. This CDR3 is built from 13 residues. Germline V gene sequence: CDR1 SGDLS, CDR2 YYNGEE. Trimming pared 3 bases from V and 5 bases from J, leaving 11 bases between. The CDR3 region is CASSARGDYGYTF. The CDR3 bases are TGTGCCAGCAGCGCTCGGGGGGATTATGGCTACACCTTC.

The chain has TRBV7-8 and TRBJ2-5; 9 nucleotides match TRBD1. CDR1 and CDR2 from the germline V gene are SGHVS and FQNEAQ. CDR3 length equals 13 residues. Trimming took 5 bases from V and 5 from J; bases not matched to a gene: 3. CDR3 sequence reads: CASSPTGGETQYF. In DNA, the CDR3 is TGTGCCAGCAGCCCGACAGGGGGGGAGACCCAGTACTTC.

The CDR3 is CASKKDRGAYEQYF. CDR3 coding DNA: TGTGCCAGCAAGAAGGACAGGGGAGCCTACGAGCAGTACTTC. The chain is built from TRBV5-4 and TRBJ2-7; 9 bases are a match to TRBD1. CDR1 and CDR2 (germline): SGHNT, YYREEE (reference sequence). The CDR3 extends over 14 amino acids. V shed 6 bases and J 2 bases; nucleotides not matched to a gene: 6. Combining the CDR3 with reference TRBV5-4 and TRBJ2-7 gives the whole variable domain ETGVTQSPTHLIKTRGQQVTLRCSSQSGHNTVSWYQQALGQGPQFIFQYYREEENGRGNFPPRFSGLQFPNYSSELNVNALELDDSALYLCASKKDRGAYEQYFGPGTRLTVT.

The V gene is TRBV5-1, the J gene TRBJ2-5, with D maybe TRBD2 (6 bases). CDR1 is SGHRS, CDR2 YFSETQ, per germline. The CDR3 is 16 residues long. V lost 6 bases and J lost 1, with 19 bases in between. The DNA for the CDR3 is TGCGCCAGCACTACTGGGGCGGCTAGCGTCCAAGAGACCCAGTACTTC. This codes for CASTTGAASVQETQYF.

This clone has only a few counts. The chain links TRBV28 to TRBJ2-6; the match to TRBD1 covers 8 bases. Germline CDR1 and CDR2: MDHEN and SYDVKM. Trimming at V came to 4 bases and at J to 1 base, leaving 3 bases not matched to a gene. CDR3 size: 16 residues. CDR3 protein: CASSWTGKSGANVLTF. As DNA, the CDR3 is TGTGCCAGCAGTTGGACAGGGAAGTCTGGGGCCAACGTCCTGACTTTC.

For this clone: Different DNA sequences within this sample yield the same CDR3. The chain is built from TRBV7-9 and TRBJ2-5; 7 bases fit TRBD2. Germline-derived CDR1 and CDR2 are SEHNR and FQNEAQ (reference sequence). Germline trimming cut 5 bases from V and 2 bases from J; bases unmatched to any gene: 8. This CDR3 region has 15 residues. Here the CDR3 reads CASSIRLANQETQYF. CDR3 DNA: TGTGCCAGCAGCATCAGACTAGCAAATCAAGAGACCCAGTACTTC.

The V gene is TRBV11-2, the J gene TRBJ1-1, with 8 bases aligning to TRBD1. The CDR3 extends over 14 amino acids. With 3 bases clipped from V and 6 bases from J, the junction kept 6 bases outside the gene matches. Germline-derived CDR1 and CDR2 are SGHAT and FQNNGV. The CDR3 sequence: CASSFNVQGAEAFF. CDR3 nucleotides: TGTGCCAGCAGCTTTAATGTACAGGGGGCTGAAGCTTTCTTT. The complete variable domain, with remaining parts taken from reference TRBV11-2 and TRBJ1-1, reads EAGVAQSPRYKIIEKRQSVAFWCNPISGHATLYWYQQILGQGPKLLIQFQNNGVVDDSQLPKDRFSAERLKGVDSTLKIQPAKLEDSAVYLCASSFNVQGAEAFFGQGTRLTVV.

This clone was observed a handful of times. In DNA, the CDR3 is TGTGCCTGCGGGGAAGGGAGGAACACTGAAGCTTTCTTT. Translating it yields CACGEGRNTEAFF. This rearrangement joins TRBV7-3 to TRBJ1-1; D uncertain. Looked up from germline, CDR1 is SGHTA and CDR2 is FQGTGA. Deletions cut 11 bases from V and 1 base from J, with 14 bases between. The CDR3 length is 13 residues.

This clone was observed a handful of times. The chain links TRBV2 to TRBJ1-1, with TRBD1 matching 8 bases. Unmatched junction bases numbered 6, after V lost 8 bases and J lost 4 bases. Germline assignment: CDR1 SNHLY and CDR2 FYNNEI. CDR3 length equals 13 residues. CDR3 residues: CASGDRPGTEAFF. For the CDR3, the DNA is TGTGCCAGCGGGGACAGGCCAGGCACTGAAGCTTTCTTT.

The V and J genes are TRBV28 and TRBJ1-2; 11 bases fit TRBD1. Germline assignment: CDR1 MDHEN and CDR2 SYDVKM. There are 13 residues in the CDR3. The ends lost 6 bases at V and 6 bases at J; junction bases unmatched: 3. The CDR3, as DNA: TGTGCCAGCAGCCGGGGACAGGGGGATGGCTACACCTTC. It is translated as CASSRGQGDGYTF.

The V and J genes are TRBV7-2 and TRBJ1-5; TRBD1 might be the D (5 bases). The CDR3 runs 14 residues. Germline loops: CDR1 SGHTA, CDR2 FQGNSA. V shed 1 base and J shed 6 bases, with 10 bases lying between them. The CDR3 loop is CASSLEDRSQPQHF. The CDR3 nucleotides read TGTGCCAGCAGCTTAGAAGACAGATCTCAGCCCCAGCATTTT.

This chain connects TRBV2 to TRBJ1-6, with D perhaps matching TRBD1 (6 bases). Between the trimmed V and J ends, which lost 6 bases and 7 bases, there was a span of 16 bases. The CDR3 totals 15 residues. Looked up from germline, CDR1 is SNHLY and CDR2 is FYNNEI. In DNA, the CDR3 is TGTGCCAGCAGGGGGACATCAAGCGGAAATTCACCCCTCCACTTT. This gives the protein CASRGTSSGNSPLHF.

The V gene is TRBV11-2, the J gene TRBJ2-3; the D gene is possibly TRBD2 (6 bases). V was cut by 4 bases and J by 2 bases, with 10 bases left in between. Germline CDR1 SGHAT, CDR2 FQNNGV. The CDR3 is made up of 14 amino acids. The CDR3 spells CASSYSGTTDTQYF. The DNA of the CDR3 is TGTGCCAGCAGCTATAGCGGAACCACAGATACGCAGTATTTT. Based on the CDR3 plus reference TRBV11-2 and TRBJ2-3, the full variable domain is EAGVAQSPRYKIIEKRQSVAFWCNPISGHATLYWYQQILGQGPKLLIQFQNNGVVDDSQLPKDRFSAERLKGVDSTLKIQPAKLEDSAVYLCASSYSGTTDTQYFGPGTRLTVL.